This T cell receptor beta chain was obtained from a study of graft-versus-host responses after intestinal transplantation. As concerns this clone: What it binds is unknown.

This CDR3 spans 16 amino acids. The germline gives CDR1 SGDLS, CDR2 YYNGEE. Between the trimmed V and J ends, which lost 4 bases and 4 bases, there was a span of 20 bases. Assay used: immunoSEQ multiplex PCR; TCRdb lists only in-frame clones, some missing. The profile shows about 85,000 clones, 80% to 95% of them singletons. Sequenced here: unstimulated CD8+ T cells sorted from spleen or lymph node cells, sampled before transplant. The J gene is TRBJ1-2, the V gene TRBV9; possibly TRBD1 for D (6 bases). This sequence was found in a human donor who was the organ donor for an intestinal transplant. The CDR3 loop reads CASSQQTGQYSYGYTF. The CDR3 nucleotides read TGTGCCAGCAGCCAACAAACGGGACAATATTCCTATGGCTACACCTTC.